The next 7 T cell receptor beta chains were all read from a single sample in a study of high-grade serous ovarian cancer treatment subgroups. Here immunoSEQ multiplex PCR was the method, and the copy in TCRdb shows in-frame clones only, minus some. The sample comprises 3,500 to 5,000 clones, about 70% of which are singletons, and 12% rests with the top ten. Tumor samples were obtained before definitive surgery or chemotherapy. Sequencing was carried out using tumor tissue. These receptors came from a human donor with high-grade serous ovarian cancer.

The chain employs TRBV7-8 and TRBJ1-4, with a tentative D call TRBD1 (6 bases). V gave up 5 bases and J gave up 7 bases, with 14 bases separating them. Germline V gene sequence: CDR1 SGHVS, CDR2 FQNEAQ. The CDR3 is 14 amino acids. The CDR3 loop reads CASSRTEGREKLFF. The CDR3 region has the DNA TGTGCCAGCAGCAGGACAGAAGGACGTGAAAAACTGTTTTTT.

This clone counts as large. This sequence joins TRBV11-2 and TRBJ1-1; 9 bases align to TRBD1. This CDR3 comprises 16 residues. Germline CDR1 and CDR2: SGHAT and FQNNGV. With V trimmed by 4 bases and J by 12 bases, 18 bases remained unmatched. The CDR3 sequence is CASSSLLRDREGGTFF. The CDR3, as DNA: TGTGCCAGCAGCTCCCTACTCCGGGACAGGGAAGGTGGGACTTTCTTT.

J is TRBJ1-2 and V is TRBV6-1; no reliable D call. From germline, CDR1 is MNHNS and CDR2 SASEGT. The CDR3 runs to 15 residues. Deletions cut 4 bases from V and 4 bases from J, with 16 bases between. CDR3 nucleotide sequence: TGTGCCAGCAGTGGGTGGGTAGGAAACCCCTATGGCTACACCTTC. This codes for CASSGWVGNPYGYTF.

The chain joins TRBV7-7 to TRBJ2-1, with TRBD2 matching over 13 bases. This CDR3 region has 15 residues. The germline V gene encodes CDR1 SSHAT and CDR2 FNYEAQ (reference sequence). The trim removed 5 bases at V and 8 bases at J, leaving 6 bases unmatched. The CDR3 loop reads CASSMGLAGSDEQFF. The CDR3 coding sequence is TGTGCCAGCAGCATGGGACTAGCGGGGTCGGATGAGCAGTTCTTC.

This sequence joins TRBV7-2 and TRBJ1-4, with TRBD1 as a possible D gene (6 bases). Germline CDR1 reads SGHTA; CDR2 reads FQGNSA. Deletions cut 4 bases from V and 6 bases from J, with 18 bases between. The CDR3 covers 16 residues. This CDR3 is CASSSMPGAIYEKLFF. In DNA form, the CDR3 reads TGTGCCAGCAGCTCGATGCCGGGGGCAATATATGAAAAACTGTTTTTT.

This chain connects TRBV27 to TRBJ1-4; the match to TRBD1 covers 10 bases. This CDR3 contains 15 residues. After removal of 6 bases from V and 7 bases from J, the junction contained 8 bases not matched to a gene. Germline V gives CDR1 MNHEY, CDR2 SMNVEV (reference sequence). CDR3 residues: CASRSIGQGGEKLFF. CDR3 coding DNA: TGTGCCAGCAGATCAATCGGACAGGGGGGTGAAAAACTGTTTTTT.

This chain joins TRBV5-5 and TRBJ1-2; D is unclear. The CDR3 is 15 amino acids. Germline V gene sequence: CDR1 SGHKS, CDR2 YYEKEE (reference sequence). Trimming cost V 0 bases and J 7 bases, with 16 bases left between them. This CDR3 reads CASSLVSQASSGYTF. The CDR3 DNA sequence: TGTGCCAGCAGCTTGGTCTCCCAGGCGTCCTCTGGCTACACCTTC.